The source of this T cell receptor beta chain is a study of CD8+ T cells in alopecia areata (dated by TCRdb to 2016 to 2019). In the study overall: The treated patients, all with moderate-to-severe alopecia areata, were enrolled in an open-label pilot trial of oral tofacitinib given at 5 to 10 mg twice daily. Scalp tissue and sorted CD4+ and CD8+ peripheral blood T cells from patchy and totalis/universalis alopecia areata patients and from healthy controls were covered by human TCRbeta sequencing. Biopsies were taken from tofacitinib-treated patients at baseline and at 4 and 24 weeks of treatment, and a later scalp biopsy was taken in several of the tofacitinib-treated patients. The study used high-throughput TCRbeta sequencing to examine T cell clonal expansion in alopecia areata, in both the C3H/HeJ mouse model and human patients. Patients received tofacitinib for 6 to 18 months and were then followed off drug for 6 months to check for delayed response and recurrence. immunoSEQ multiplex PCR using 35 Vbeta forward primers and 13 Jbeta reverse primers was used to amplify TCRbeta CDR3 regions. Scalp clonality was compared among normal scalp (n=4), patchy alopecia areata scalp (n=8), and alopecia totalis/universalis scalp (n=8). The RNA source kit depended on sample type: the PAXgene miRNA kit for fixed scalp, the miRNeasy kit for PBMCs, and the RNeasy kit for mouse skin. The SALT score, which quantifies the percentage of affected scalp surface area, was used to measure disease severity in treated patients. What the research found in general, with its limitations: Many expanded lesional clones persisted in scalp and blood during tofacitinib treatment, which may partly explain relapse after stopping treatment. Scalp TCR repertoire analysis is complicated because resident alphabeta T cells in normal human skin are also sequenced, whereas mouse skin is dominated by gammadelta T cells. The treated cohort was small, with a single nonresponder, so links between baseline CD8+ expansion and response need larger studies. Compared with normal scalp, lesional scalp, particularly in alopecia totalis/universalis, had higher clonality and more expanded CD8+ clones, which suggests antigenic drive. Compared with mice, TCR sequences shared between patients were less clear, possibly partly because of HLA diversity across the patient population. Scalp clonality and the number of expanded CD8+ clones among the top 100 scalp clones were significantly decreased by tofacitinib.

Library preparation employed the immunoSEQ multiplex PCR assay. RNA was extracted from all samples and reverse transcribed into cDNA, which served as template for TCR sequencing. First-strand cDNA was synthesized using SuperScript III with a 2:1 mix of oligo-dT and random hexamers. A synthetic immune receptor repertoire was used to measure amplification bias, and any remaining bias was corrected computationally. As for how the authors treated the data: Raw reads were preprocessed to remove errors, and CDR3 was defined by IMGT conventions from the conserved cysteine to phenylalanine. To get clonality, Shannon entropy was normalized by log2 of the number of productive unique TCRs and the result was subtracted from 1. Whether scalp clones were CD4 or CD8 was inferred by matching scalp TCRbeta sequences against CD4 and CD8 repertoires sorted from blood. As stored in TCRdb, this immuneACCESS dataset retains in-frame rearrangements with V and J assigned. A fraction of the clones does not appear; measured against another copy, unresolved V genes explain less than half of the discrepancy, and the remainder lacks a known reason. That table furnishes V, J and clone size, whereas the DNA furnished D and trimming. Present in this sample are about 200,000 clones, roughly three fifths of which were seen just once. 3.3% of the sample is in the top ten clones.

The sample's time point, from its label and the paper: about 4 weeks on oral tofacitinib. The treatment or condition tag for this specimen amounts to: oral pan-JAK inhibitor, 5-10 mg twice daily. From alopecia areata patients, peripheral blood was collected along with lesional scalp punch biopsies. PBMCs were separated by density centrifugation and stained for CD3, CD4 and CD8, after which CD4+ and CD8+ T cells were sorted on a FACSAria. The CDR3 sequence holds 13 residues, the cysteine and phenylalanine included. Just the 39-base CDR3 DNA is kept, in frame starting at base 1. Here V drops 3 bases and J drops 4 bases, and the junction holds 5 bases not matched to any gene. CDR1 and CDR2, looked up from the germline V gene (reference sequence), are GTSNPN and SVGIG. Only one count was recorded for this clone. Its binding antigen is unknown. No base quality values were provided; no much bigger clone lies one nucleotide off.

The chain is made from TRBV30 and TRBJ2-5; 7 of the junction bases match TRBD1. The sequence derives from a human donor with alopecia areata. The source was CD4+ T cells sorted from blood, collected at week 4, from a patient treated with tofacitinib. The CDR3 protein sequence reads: CAWSRRGPETQYF. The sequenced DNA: TGTGCCTGGAGCCGAAGGGGGCCAGAGACCCAGTACTTC.